This is a list of T cell receptor beta chains from one sample in a study of T cells after yellow fever vaccination. TCRdb redid the calling of the 5' RACE reads with MiXCR, one entry per CDR3 protein. In the table there are 12,000 or so distinct CDR3 sequences, 4.9% of which are singletons. The material was PBMCs, either bulk or a sorted T-cell subset (CD4+, CD8+, memory, or dextramer-sorted; not recorded which), obtained 45 days after the yellow fever booster vaccination. The receptors stem from a man aged 25-45 years who received the YFV17D yellow fever vaccine. Each CDR3 is given with its conserved first and last residue. D genes are given only for firm matches. Rows may omit the clone size; those that give it use once, few, many or a size class.

j_call | d_call | clone_size | v_call | cdr3_nt | cdr3_aa
TRBJ2-7 | NA | many | TRBV10-3 | TGTGCCATCGGAGGGCCCTACGAGCAGTACTTC | CAIGGPYEQYF
TRBJ2-3 | NA | NA | TRBV7-2 | TGTGCCAGTGGGTGGACCATCACAGATACGCAGTATTTT | CASGWTITDTQYF
TRBJ1-4 | NA | many | TRBV6-5 | TGTGCCAGCAGTTACGGGACATCCCGGGGTGAAAAACTGTTTTTT | CASSYGTSRGEKLFF
TRBJ2-1 | NA | many | TRBV5-1 | TGCGCCAGCAGCTTGGAAGGTCTAACCTACAATGAGCAGTTCTTC | CASSLEGLTYNEQFF
TRBJ2-5 | TRBD1 | once | TRBV5-1 | TGCGCCAGCAGCCCGACGACAGGGGAAGAGACCCAGTACTTC | CASSPTTGEETQYF
TRBJ2-5 | NA | many | TRBV5-4 | TGTGCCAGCAGCACAGGACTGGACCAAGAGACCCAGTACTTC | CASSTGLDQETQYF
TRBJ2-2 | NA | many | TRBV5-1 | TGCGCCAGCATGCGGGAGAACACCGGGGAGCTGTTTTTT | CASMRENTGELFF
TRBJ2-3 | TRBD2 | many | TRBV7-2 | TGTGCCAGCAGCTTCCTAGGACTAGCTAACGGAGATACGCAGTATTTT | CASSFLGLANGDTQYF
TRBJ2-2 | NA | many | TRBV7-2 | TGTGCCAGCAGCCGGATTATGAACACCGGGGAGCTGTTTTTT | CASSRIMNTGELFF
TRBJ2-1 | NA | NA | TRBV6-2/TRBV6-3 | TGTGCCAGCAGTTACTCCACGACCCTAGCTGGCTACAATGAGCAGTTCTTC | CASSYSTTLAGYNEQFF
TRBJ1-1 | NA | many | TRBV30 | TGTGCCAGAACAAGGGTCCCGAACACTGAAGCTTTCTTT | CARTRVPNTEAFF
TRBJ1-6 | NA | many | TRBV2 | TGTGCCAGCAGTGATGACCTGCCACCCCTCCACTTT | CASSDDLPPLHF
TRBJ2-5 | NA | many | TRBV6-5 | TGTGCCAGCGGACAGTCAGAAGAGACCCAGTACTTC | CASGQSEETQYF